The 21 T cell receptor beta chains reported below all come from one sample, sequenced in a study of long-term antiretroviral therapy in people with HIV. With survey level as its setting, the immunoSEQ assay was v3.0. The repertoire was sequenced with immunoSEQ multiplex PCR; TCRdb's copy has only in-frame clones and lacks some. The sample contains 24,000 or so clones, 85% to 95% of which appear only once. The source was unsorted PBMCs, collected just over 4.8 years after starting antiretroviral therapy. The receptor source for this set is a woman in her forties or fifties with HIV.

J is TRBJ2-7 and V is TRBV2, with TRBD2 as a possible D gene (5 bases). Looked up from germline, CDR1 is SNHLY and CDR2 is FYNNEI. The CDR3 spans 12 residues. Trimming cost V 6 bases and J 3 bases, with 9 bases left between them. The CDR3 DNA follows: TGTGCCAGCAGGGCTAGCCGCTACGAGCAGTACTTC. Amino acid sequence: CASRASRYEQYF.

The chain uses TRBV19 and TRBJ1-5, with D tentatively TRBD1 (5 bases). CDR1 and CDR2 (germline): LNHDA, SQIVND (reference sequence). V was cut by 1 base and J by 2 bases, with 15 bases left in between. The CDR3 length is 17 residues. The CDR3 DNA reads as TGTGCCAGTAGTATAGGTGGGGGGGGTTGGGGCAATCAGCCCCAGCATTTT. It yields the protein CASSIGGGGWGNQPQHF. The variable domain in full, completed from reference TRBV19 and TRBJ1-5, reads DGGITQSPKYLFRKEGQNVTLSCEQNLNHDAMYWYRQDPGQGLRLIYYSQIVNDFQKGDIAEGYSVSREKKESFPLTVTSAQKNPTAFYLCASSIGGGGWGNQPQHFGDGTRLSIL.

The genes are TRBV20-1 and TRBJ1-2; D uncertain. In germline, CDR1 is DFQATT, CDR2 SNEGSKA (reference sequence). Trimming took off 8 bases at V and 0 bases at J, with 7 bases between the two ends. This CDR3 has 11 residues. The CDR3 coding sequence is TGCAGTCCTGGAGCTAACTATGGCTACACCTTC. It codes for CSPGANYGYTF.

The gene calls are TRBV7-6 and TRBJ2-7; D might be TRBD2 (7 bases). Germline V gene lookup returns CDR1 SGHVS and CDR2 FNYEAQ. The CDR3 length is 15 residues. Trimming stripped 4 bases from V and 5 bases from J, with 18 bases between. The CDR3 DNA follows: TGTGCCAGCAGCTATTTTCAGGGAGGGGGAGACGAGCAGTACTTC. Amino acid sequence: CASSYFQGGGDEQYF.

This rearrangement joins TRBV14 to TRBJ1-1, with D hard to call. Looked up from germline, CDR1 is SGHDN and CDR2 is FVKESK. This CDR3 has 13 residues. The germline V and J ends were trimmed by 6 bases and 0 bases, with 8 bases remaining between them. CDR3 region: CASRTAMNTEAFF. For the CDR3, the DNA is TGTGCCAGCAGAACGGCGATGAACACTGAAGCTTTCTTT.

The genes are TRBV25-1 and TRBJ2-2; D not certain. V dropped 1 base and J dropped 8 bases, with 14 bases sitting between them. The CDR3 is made up of 15 amino acids. CDR1 MGHDK and CDR2 SYGVNS come from the germline V gene. CDR3 loop: CASSEFNTPAGELFF. The CDR3 DNA sequence: TGTGCCAGCAGTGAATTTAACACTCCCGCGGGGGAGCTGTTTTTT.

J is TRBJ2-7 and V is TRBV21-1; the table's D call, TRBD2, was not checked against the DNA. TRBV21-1 counts as a pseudogene. This CDR3 region has 19 residues. The CDR3 coding sequence is TGTGCCAGCAGCAAATCGCTCCTCCGTGGACTCCCCAATCCCCTCGAGCAGTACTTC. Translation: CASSKSLLRGLPNPLEQYF.

The chain has TRBV9 and TRBJ2-1; 8 bases align to TRBD2. The CDR3 extends over 16 amino acids. Germline lookup yields CDR1 SGDLS and CDR2 YYNGEE. V was pared by 0 bases and J by 4 bases, with 6 bases of the junction left unmatched. The CDR3 DNA is TGTGCCAGCAGCGTAGAACAACTAGCGGTATACAATGAGCAGTTCTTC. This sequence encodes CASSVEQLAVYNEQFF.

The V gene is TRBV18, the J gene TRBJ2-1; 10 nucleotides match TRBD2. This CDR3 contains 15 residues. V was clipped by 8 bases and J by 9 bases; unmatched bases: 13. Germline V gene sequence: CDR1 KGHSH, CDR2 LQKENI. This CDR3 is CASVSLAGAESEQFF. The DNA of the CDR3 is TGTGCCAGCGTGAGTCTAGCGGGAGCGGAATCTGAGCAGTTCTTC.

The chain is built from TRBV19 and TRBJ1-5; 8 positions agree with TRBD1. J was trimmed by 16 bases and V by 5 bases; bases with no gene match: 13. The V gene's germline CDR1 is LNHDA and CDR2 SQIVND (reference sequence). The CDR3 consists of 13 residues. CDR3 region: CASSYHDRGEKHF. CDR3 nucleotides: TGTGCCAGTAGTTATCATGACAGGGGTGAAAAACATTTT.

This chain uses TRBV2 with TRBJ2-7, with 11 bases fitting TRBD2. After removal of 8 bases from V and 4 bases from J, the junction contained 7 bases not matched to a gene. Germline V gene sequence: CDR1 SNHLY, CDR2 FYNNEI. The CDR3 is 14 amino acids. As DNA, the CDR3 is TGTGCCAGCGAGGGACTAGCGGAACCATACGAGCAGTACTTC. It is translated as CASEGLAEPYEQYF. The full variable domain, with the rest looked up from reference TRBV2 and TRBJ2-7, is EPEVTQTPSHQVTQMGQEVILRCVPISNHLYFYWYRQILGQKVEFLVSFYNNEISEKSEIFDDQFSVERPDGSNFTLKIRSTKLEDSAMYFCASEGLAEPYEQYFGPGTRLTVT.

The CDR3 loop reads CASIGQGSYEQYF. CDR3 nucleotides: TGTGCCAGCATCGGACAGGGGAGCTACGAGCAGTACTTC. The chain is built from TRBV28 and TRBJ2-7; TRBD1 matches at 9 bases. Trimming removed 7 bases from V and 3 bases from J; junction bases left unmatched: 4. CDR1 and CDR2 (germline): MDHEN, SYDVKM. This CDR3 contains 13 residues.

V is TRBV5-4 and J is TRBJ2-1; TRBD2 aligns across 15 bases. The ends lost 4 bases at V and 8 bases at J; junction bases unmatched: 10. CDR1 is SGHNT, CDR2 YYREEE, per germline (reference sequence). CDR3 size: 17 residues. The CDR3 coding sequence is TGTGCCAGCAGCCTACCAGCCGGGACTAGCGGGAGGTATGAGCAGTTCTTC. Its protein is CASSLPAGTSGRYEQFF.

The V call is TRBV19, the J call TRBJ2-7, with D possibly being TRBD2 (5 bases). Trimming removed 4 bases from V and 1 base from J, with 11 bases in between. CDR1 LNHDA and CDR2 SQIVND come from the germline V gene (reference sequence). The CDR3 has 14 residues. DNA for the CDR3: TGTGCCAGTAGTACCCGGACTGGGTCCTACGAGCAGTACTTC. Amino acid sequence: CASSTRTGSYEQYF.

The genes are TRBV5-4 and TRBJ2-7, with D perhaps matching TRBD2 (6 bases). This CDR3 comprises 14 residues. Germline V gives CDR1 SGHNT, CDR2 YYREEE (reference sequence). Between the trimmed V and J ends, which lost 4 bases and 0 bases, there was a span of 11 bases. The CDR3 spells CASSAGTPSYEQYF. CDR3 nucleotides: TGTGCCAGCAGCGCCGGGACTCCCTCCTACGAGCAGTACTTC.

The V call is TRBV6-5, the J call TRBJ2-7; TRBD2 matches at 9 bases. The length of the CDR3 is 12 residues. The germline CDR1 and CDR2 sequences are MNHEY and SVGAGI. Trimming cost V 6 bases and J 7 bases; bases outside gene matches: 4. The CDR3 DNA is TGTGCCAGCAGGAATAGCGGGAGTGAGCAGTACTTC. Translation gives CASRNSGSEQYF.

CDR3 loop: CASSIQGVNEKLFF. The CDR3 region has the DNA TGTGCCAGTAGTATCCAGGGAGTTAATGAAAAACTGTTTTTT. V and J are TRBV19 and TRBJ1-4, with D perhaps TRBD1 (5 bases). V gave up 3 bases and J gave up 4 bases, with 9 bases separating them. The length of the CDR3 is 14 residues. In germline, CDR1 is LNHDA, CDR2 SQIVND (reference sequence).

The chain employs TRBV7-2 and TRBJ2-3; D gene unclear. Germline V CDR1 and CDR2: SGHTA, FQGNSA. The ends were cut back, 3 bases at V and 4 bases at J, with 8 bases in the middle. This CDR3 has 13 amino acids. The CDR3 sequence: CASSFTAPDTQYF. DNA for the CDR3: TGTGCCAGCAGCTTCACAGCGCCAGATACGCAGTATTTT.

The chain joins TRBV10-3 to TRBJ2-2, with D perhaps matching TRBD2 (6 bases). This CDR3 contains 14 residues. Trimming cost V 1 base and J 6 bases, with 9 bases left between them. The germline V gene has CDR1 ENHRY and CDR2 SYGVKD. CDR3 region: CAISEFGGPGELFF. CDR3 nucleotides: TGTGCCATCAGTGAGTTCGGGGGTCCCGGGGAGCTGTTTTTT.

The chain has TRBV7-3 and TRBJ2-5; no reliable D call. There are 12 residues in the CDR3. V was pared by 2 bases and J by 5 bases, with 6 bases between. The germline V gene encodes CDR1 SGHTA and CDR2 FQGTGA. Written as DNA, the CDR3 is TGTGCCAGCAGCTTACAAGGGGAGACCCAGTACTTC. This sequence encodes CASSLQGETQYF. Looking up the rest from reference TRBV7-3 and TRBJ2-5 gives the full variable domain: GAGVSQTPSNKVTEKGKYVELRCDPISGHTALYWYRQSLGQGPEFLIYFQGTGAADDSGLPNDRFFAVRPEGSVSTLKIQRTERGDSAVYLCASSLQGETQYFGPGTRLLVL.

The chain combines TRBV28 with TRBJ1-5; the match to TRBD1 covers 12 bases. The CDR3 is 15 amino acids. Germline CDR1 MDHEN, CDR2 SYDVKM. Trimming at V came to 4 bases and at J to 6 bases, leaving 4 bases not matched to a gene. In nucleotides, the CDR3 is TGTGCCAGCAGTTCCGGGACAGGGGGCTTTCAGCCCCAGCATTTT. It encodes CASSSGTGGFQPQHF.